The 24 T cell receptor beta chains given below trace back to one sample, sequenced in a study of blood T cell repertoires in COVID-19. The table came from immunoSEQ multiplex PCR; TCRdb's copy has only in-frame clones and leaves some out. The sample consists of fewer than 200,000 clones, roughly 80% of them appearing once. The sample comprised PBMCs or T cells enriched from blood (not recorded which). These receptors were obtained from a woman in her forties with acute COVID-19.

The gene calls are TRBV9 and TRBJ2-3; D is unclear. V lost 4 bases and J lost 1, with 10 bases in between. From germline, CDR1 is SGDLS and CDR2 YYNGEE. The CDR3 is 14 amino acids. CDR3 protein: CASSLRERTDTQYF. The CDR3 nucleotides read TGTGCCAGCAGCCTCCGTGAGCGCACAGATACGCAGTATTTT.

This clone appeared a few times. The chain combines TRBV12-3 or TRBV12-4 with TRBJ2-1, with 8 bases matching TRBD1. After removal of 5 bases from V and 9 bases from J, the junction contained 3 bases not matched to a gene. The CDR3 has 12 amino acids. This chain's CDR3 is CASSLGQGEQFF. The CDR3 bases are TGTGCCAGCAGTCTTGGACAGGGTGAGCAGTTCTTC.

This clone was seen only a few times. V is TRBV14 and J is TRBJ2-2; TRBD2 agrees at 10 bases. The CDR3 is made up of 16 amino acids. Trimming took 4 bases from V and 4 from J; bases not matched to a gene: 6. The V gene's germline CDR1 is SGHDN and CDR2 FVKESK. The chain's CDR3 is CASSPPGLAFTGELFF. DNA for the CDR3: TGTGCCAGCAGCCCTCCGGGACTAGCGTTCACCGGGGAGCTGTTTTTT.

This rearrangement joins TRBV13 to TRBJ2-6; 8 positions match TRBD1. The CDR3 is made up of 18 amino acids. Germline loops: CDR1 PRHDT, CDR2 FYEKMQ (reference sequence). The V and J ends lost 0 bases and 0 bases, in that order; junction bases with no gene match: 4. The CDR3 nucleotides read TGTGCCAGCAGCTTAGGACAGGGGGTCTCCTCTGGGGCCAACGTCCTGACTTTC. Its translation: CASSLGQGVSSGANVLTF. The variable domain in full, completed from reference TRBV13 and TRBJ2-6, reads AAGVIQSPRHLIKEKRETATLKCYPIPRHDTVYWYQQGPGQDPQFLISFYEKMQSDKGSIPDRFSAQQFSDYHSELNMSSLELGDSALYFCASSLGQGVSSGANVLTFGAGSRLTVL.

As DNA, the CDR3 is TGTGCCAGCAGCTTAGTAGGGCGAGGGCAAGAGACCCAGTACTTC. Amino acids: CASSLVGRGQETQYF. The V and J genes are TRBV7-8 and TRBJ2-5; perhaps TRBD2 as D (5 bases). The CDR3 totals 15 residues. With 1 base removed from V and 2 bases from J, the gap between germline ends came to 11 bases. The germline V gene encodes CDR1 SGHVS and CDR2 FQNEAQ. Filled out from reference TRBV7-8 and TRBJ2-5, the complete variable domain reads GAGVSQSPRYKVAKRGQDVALRCDPISGHVSLFWYQQALGQGPEFLTYFQNEAQLDKSGLPSDRFFAERPEGSVSTLKIQRTQQEDSAVYLCASSLVGRGQETQYFGPGTRLLVL.

The chain uses TRBV6-2 or TRBV6-3 and TRBJ1-1, with 7 bases matching TRBD1. V trimming: 2 bases; J trimming: 3 bases; junction bases outside the gene matches: 12. CDR1 is MNHEY, CDR2 SVGEGT, per germline. There are 17 residues in the CDR3. The CDR3 DNA is TGTGCCAGCAGTTACGACGGGGACAGAGGCGGAGACACTGAAGCTTTCTTT. This sequence encodes CASSYDGDRGGDTEAFF.

V and J are TRBV2 and TRBJ2-3, with a tentative D call TRBD1 (5 bases). The CDR3 is made up of 14 amino acids. The germline gives CDR1 SNHLY, CDR2 FYNNEI. Trimming cost V 1 base and J 3 bases, with 8 bases left between them. The CDR3 nucleotides are TGTGCCAGCAGTGAAGGGGGCGCGACAGATACGCAGTATTTT. Translated, it gives CASSEGGATDTQYF.

This chain connects TRBV7-9 to TRBJ2-3, with 7 bases identical to TRBD2. This CDR3 has 15 amino acids. Germline values: CDR1 SEHNR, CDR2 FQNEAQ (reference sequence). V gave up 5 bases and J gave up 3 bases; unmatched junction bases: 8. The CDR3 protein is CASSLLGEGTDTQYF. The CDR3, as DNA: TGTGCCAGCAGCCTATTGGGGGAGGGGACAGATACGCAGTATTTT. Supplemented by reference TRBV7-9 and TRBJ2-3, the full variable domain reads DTGVSQNPRHKITKRGQNVTFRCDPISEHNRLYWYRQTLGQGPEFLTYFQNEAQLEKSRLLSDRFSAERPKGSFSTLEIQRTEQGDSAMYLCASSLLGEGTDTQYFGPGTRLTVL.

The chain has TRBV5-1 and TRBJ2-7, with 8 nucleotides matching TRBD1. J was trimmed by 6 bases and V by 2 bases; bases with no gene match: 4. The CDR3 sequence is 13 residues long. Looked up from germline, CDR1 is SGHRS and CDR2 is YFSETQ. The CDR3 nucleotides are TGCGCCAGCAGCTTACTAGGGACAGGCGAGCAGTACTTC. Its translation: CASSLLGTGEQYF.

This rearrangement joins TRBV11-2 to TRBJ1-2, with 11 bases fitting TRBD1. In germline, CDR1 is SGHAT, CDR2 FQNNGV. This CDR3 is built from 16 residues. Germline trimming cut 5 bases from V and 5 bases from J; bases unmatched to any gene: 10. The CDR3 loop reads CASSPGQGARRYGYTF. The CDR3 DNA is TGTGCCAGCAGCCCAGGACAGGGGGCGCGTCGGTATGGCTACACCTTC. The variable domain in full, completed from reference TRBV11-2 and TRBJ1-2, reads EAGVAQSPRYKIIEKRQSVAFWCNPISGHATLYWYQQILGQGPKLLIQFQNNGVVDDSQLPKDRFSAERLKGVDSTLKIQPAKLEDSAVYLCASSPGQGARRYGYTFGSGTRLTVV.

This sequence joins TRBV27 and TRBJ1-2; TRBD1 aligns across 7 bases. The CDR3 runs to 14 residues. The germline V gene encodes CDR1 MNHEY and CDR2 SMNVEV (reference sequence). V was pared by 0 bases and J by 2 bases, with 0 bases of the junction left unmatched. CDR3: CASSLSGQNYGYTF. The CDR3 DNA sequence: TGTGCCAGCAGTTTATCGGGACAGAACTATGGCTACACCTTC.

The V gene is TRBV14, the J gene TRBJ1-1; D is unclear. Germline CDR1 is SGHDN and CDR2 is FVKESK. This CDR3 contains 13 residues. Trimming shortened V by 8 bases and J by 6 bases, and 16 bases separated the two germline ends. The chain's CDR3 is CASGPGARSEAFF. The CDR3 DNA follows: TGTGCCAGCGGCCCGGGAGCTAGGTCTGAAGCTTTCTTT.

Only one count was recorded for this clone. The chain carries TRBV27 and TRBJ1-1, with TRBD1 as a possible D gene (6 bases). CDR3 length: 13 residues. V gave up 3 bases and J gave up 4 bases, with 9 bases separating them. Germline V lookup: CDR1 MNHEY, CDR2 SMNVEV (reference sequence). This chain's CDR3 is CASSLIQGTEAFF. The CDR3 DNA reads as TGTGCCAGCAGTTTGATACAGGGCACTGAAGCTTTCTTT.

This clone was seen at least ten times. The chain employs TRBV2 and TRBJ2-5, with D perhaps TRBD1 (5 bases). Trimming took off 4 bases at V and 7 bases at J, with 10 bases between the two ends. The CDR3 runs 12 residues. Germline CDR1 and CDR2: SNHLY and FYNNEI. The CDR3 bases are TGTGCCAGCAGTGGTCAGGGTTGGACCCAGTACTTC. The encoded protein is CASSGQGWTQYF.

V is TRBV3-1 (or the pseudogene TRBV3-2) and J is TRBJ1-5; TRBD1 is a possible D gene (5 bases). The CDR3 is 14 residues long. The V gene lost 1 base and the J gene lost 3 bases, with 7 bases spanning the gap. Germline V CDR1 and CDR2: LGHDT, YNNKEL (reference sequence). The CDR3 is CASSQGQTNQPQHF. CDR3 sequence (DNA): TGTGCCAGCAGCCAAGGACAGACCAATCAGCCCCAGCATTTT.

This sequence joins TRBV5-1 and TRBJ2-7; D perhaps matches TRBD2 (6 bases). Trimming removed 0 bases at V and 7 bases at J, with 11 bases between. Germline V lookup: CDR1 SGHRS, CDR2 YFSETQ. The CDR3 covers 13 residues. The CDR3, as DNA: TGCGCCAGCAGCTTGGATGGGGGGAGGGAGCAGTACGTC. This encodes CASSLDGGREQYV.

The CDR3 sequence is CASSQAGNQPQHF. CDR3 nucleotide sequence: TGTGCCAGCAGCCAAGCGGGGAATCAGCCCCAGCATTTT. The rearrangement links TRBV6-2 or TRBV6-3 to TRBJ1-5; no firm D call. Trimming took 6 bases from V and 4 from J, leaving 10 bases between them. CDR1 and CDR2 (germline): MNHEY, SVGEGT. CDR3 length equals 13 residues.

Points on this clone: The same CDR3 also results from other DNA sequences found in this sample. The J gene is TRBJ2-1, the V gene TRBV11-3; 10 nucleotides align to TRBD2. The CDR3 consists of 15 residues. CDR1 is SGHNT and CDR2 is YENEEA in the germline V gene. After removal of 4 bases from V and 2 bases from J, the junction contained 2 bases not matched to a gene. CDR3 nucleotide sequence: TGTGCCAGCAGCTCTCTAGCGGGGGCCTACAATGAGCAGTTCTTC. It encodes CASSSLAGAYNEQFF. Drawing the rest from reference TRBV11-3 and TRBJ2-1, the complete variable domain is EAGVVQSPRYKIIEKKQPVAFWCNPISGHNTLYWYLQNLGQGPELLIRYENEEAVDDSQLPKDRFSAERLKGVDSTLKIQPAELGDSAVYLCASSSLAGAYNEQFFGPGTRLTVL.

The chain couples TRBV30 to TRBJ2-1; maybe TRBD1 (6 bases). CDR3 length: 15 amino acids. V was clipped by 4 bases and J by 0 bases, with 13 bases between them. The germline CDR1 and CDR2 sequences are GTSNPN and SVGIG (reference sequence). Here the CDR3 DNA reads TGTGCCTGGACCGTGGGACACAGCTCCTACAATGAGCAGTTCTTC. This translates into CAWTVGHSSYNEQFF.

This clone was detected a few times. V gene TRBV3-1 (or the pseudogene TRBV3-2) combines with J gene TRBJ2-7; D not certain. Germline assignment: CDR1 LGHDT and CDR2 YNNKEL (reference sequence). V was shortened by 1 base and J by 9 bases, with 16 bases between the two germline ends. The CDR3 sequence is 14 residues long. The CDR3 DNA is TGTGCCAGCAGCCAAGCCCTGCAGTCTGCCGTGCAGTACGTC. Protein: CASSQALQSAVQYV.

The chain employs TRBV21-1 and TRBJ1-1. TRBV21-1 is assigned pseudogene status. The CDR3 is 15 residues long. Written as DNA, the CDR3 is TGTGCCAGCAGCCATCGGGAGGAGCCGAACACTGAAGCTTTCTTT. It encodes CASSHREEPNTEAFF.

The table lists this clone with a count of one. The gene calls are TRBV6-4 and TRBJ2-3; D possibly corresponds to TRBD2 (6 bases). This CDR3 has 14 amino acids. CDR1 is MRHNA, CDR2 SNTAGT, per germline. With 5 bases removed from V and 4 bases from J, the gap between germline ends came to 13 bases. CDR3 DNA sequence: TGTGCCAGCAGTTTGGCGGGAACGGCAGATACGCAGTATTTT. This sequence encodes CASSLAGTADTQYF.

The V call is TRBV5-6, the J call TRBJ1-4; a weak D match, TRBD1 (6 bases). V was clipped by 4 bases and J by 3 bases, with 19 bases between them. CDR1 SGHDT and CDR2 YYEEEE come from the germline V gene. The CDR3 has 17 amino acids. The CDR3 sequence: CASSRVHRVSANEKLFF. CDR3 bases: TGTGCCAGCAGCAGGGTCCACAGGGTATCGGCTAATGAAAAACTGTTTTTT.

This chain connects TRBV4-1 to TRBJ1-2, with a possible D match to TRBD1 (5 bases). The CDR3 spans 14 residues. V was clipped by 0 bases and J by 4 bases, with 9 bases between them. Germline V gene lookup returns CDR1 MGHRA and CDR2 YSYEKL. The CDR3 protein is CASSQEGALYGYTF. The CDR3 DNA reads TGCGCCAGCAGCCAAGAAGGGGCCCTCTATGGCTACACCTTC.